These 15 T cell receptor beta chains came from one sample sequenced in a study of PD-1 blockade in classical Hodgkin lymphoma. Documented time point: newly diagnosed, previously untreated cHL patient sample. The table came from immunoSEQ multiplex PCR; TCRdb's copy has only in-frame clones and leaves some out. The data contain some 31,000 clones, 85% to 95% of them singletons. Sequenced input: peripheral blood mononuclear cells (PBMCs). The receptor set was obtained from a human donor with classical Hodgkin lymphoma.

The chain has TRBV7-2 and TRBJ2-1; D is unresolved. The CDR3 totals 17 residues. CDR1 is SGHTA and CDR2 is FQGNSA in the germline V gene. V was cut by 2 bases and J by 0 bases, with 14 bases left in between. CDR3 nucleotides: TGTGCCAGCAGCTTATGGCACACTATGGGCTCCTACAATGAGCAGTTCTTC. This gives the protein CASSLWHTMGSYNEQFF.

This chain joins TRBV6-1 and TRBJ1-3, with D tentatively TRBD1 (5 bases). Trimming stripped 6 bases from V and 7 bases from J, with 13 bases between. Looked up from germline, CDR1 is MNHNS and CDR2 is SASEGT. The CDR3 is made up of 13 amino acids. The CDR3: CASSKDILNTIYF. In DNA, the CDR3 is TGTGCCAGCAGCAAGGACATTCTGAACACCATATATTTT.

The chain links TRBV5-1 to TRBJ2-5, with 7 bases matching TRBD1. The end of the DNA fits TRBJ2-7 better, so the J call may be wrong. Germline V gene sequence: CDR1 SGHRS, CDR2 YFSETQ. The CDR3 has 13 amino acids. CDR3 nucleotides: TGCGCCAGCGCCGGGACAGAAGCCTACGAGCAGTACTTC. The encoded protein is CASAGTEAYEQYF.

J is TRBJ2-7 and V is TRBV9; D perhaps matches TRBD1 (6 bases). This CDR3 comprises 15 residues. V dropped 0 bases and J dropped 4 bases, with 14 bases sitting between them. CDR1 SGDLS and CDR2 YYNGEE come from the germline V gene. The CDR3 spells CASSVGGFTGYEQYF. DNA of the CDR3: TGTGCCAGCAGCGTAGGAGGTTTCACAGGGTACGAGCAGTACTTC. The full variable domain, in which reference TRBV9 and TRBJ2-7 provide the parts outside the CDR3, is DSGVTQTPKHLITATGQRVTLRCSPRSGDLSVYWYQQSLDQGLQFLIQYYNGEERAKGNILERFSAQQFPDLHSELNLSSLELGDSALYFCASSVGGFTGYEQYFGPGTRLTVT.

The V gene is TRBV5-6, the J gene TRBJ2-3, with 10 bases identical to TRBD2. The CDR3 sequence is 14 residues long. Trimming at V came to 0 bases and at J to 6 bases, leaving 1 base not matched to a gene. Per germline, CDR1 SGHDT and CDR2 YYEEEE. CDR3 protein: CASSLASGGDTQYF. The DNA of the CDR3 is TGTGCCAGCAGCTTGGCTAGCGGGGGCGATACGCAGTATTTT.

This chain connects TRBV5-1 to TRBJ1-2; possible D gene TRBD1, 6 bases. CDR3 size: 14 residues. Germline values: CDR1 SGHRS, CDR2 YFSETQ. The V gene lost 2 bases and the J gene lost 0 bases, with 8 bases spanning the gap. In DNA, the CDR3 is TGCGCCAGCAGCTTCGGACAGTCTAACTATGGCTACACCTTC. Translating gives CASSFGQSNYGYTF.

This chain links TRBV5-6 with TRBJ2-3; the D is unclear. Trimming removed 2 bases at V and 1 base at J, with 8 bases between. The CDR3 extends over 14 amino acids. In germline, CDR1 is SGHDT, CDR2 YYEEEE. The CDR3 coding sequence is TGTGCCAGCAGCTTCCCGGGTGGCACAGATACGCAGTATTTT. This gives the protein CASSFPGGTDTQYF.

This clone was detected once. The rearrangement uses TRBV5-5 and TRBJ1-1, with 9 bases identical to TRBD1. V trimming: 4 bases; J trimming: 5 bases; junction bases outside the gene matches: 9. The CDR3 spans 15 residues. Germline V gene lookup returns CDR1 SGHKS and CDR2 YYEKEE (reference sequence). CDR3 coding DNA: TGTGCCAGCAGCAAGGACAGGGGTTGGGGTACTGAAGCTTTCTTT. Its translation is CASSKDRGWGTEAFF.

This clone was recorded only once. This chain links TRBV9 with TRBJ2-1; TRBD2 aligns across 12 bases. The CDR3 is 15 residues long. Germline assignment: CDR1 SGDLS and CDR2 YYNGEE. V lost 4 bases, J lost 4 bases, and 3 bases stayed unmatched. In DNA form, the CDR3 reads TGTGCCAGCAGCCGGACTAGCGGGATTTACAATGAGCAGTTCTTC. The encoded protein is CASSRTSGIYNEQFF.

This chain connects TRBV7-9 to TRBJ2-3; possible D gene TRBD2, 5 bases. V was cut by 1 base and J by 5 bases, with 7 bases left in between. The CDR3 is made up of 13 amino acids. Per the germline V gene, CDR1 is SEHNR and CDR2 is FQNEAQ (reference sequence). This chain's CDR3 is CASSLEEGDTQYF. As DNA, the CDR3 is TGTGCCAGCAGCTTAGAAGAGGGAGATACGCAGTATTTT.

This clone came up once. The V call is TRBV14, the J call TRBJ1-6; D remains unclear. This CDR3 comprises 16 residues. Deletions cut 0 bases from V and 6 bases from J, with 12 bases between. The V gene's germline CDR1 is SGHDN and CDR2 FVKESK. The CDR3 DNA reads TGTGCCAGCAGCCAAGATCGAGCGGATCTTAATTCACCCCTCCACTTT. It is translated as CASSQDRADLNSPLHF. Looking up the rest from reference TRBV14 and TRBJ1-6 gives the full variable domain: EAGVTQFPSHSVIEKGQTVTLRCDPISGHDNLYWYRRVMGKEIKFLLHFVKESKQDESGMPNNRFLAERTGGTYSTLKVQPAELEDSGVYFCASSQDRADLNSPLHFGNGTRLTVT.

V and J are TRBV9 and TRBJ1-1, with D unresolved. Germline V gene lookup returns CDR1 SGDLS and CDR2 YYNGEE. V was cut by 0 bases and J by 5 bases, with 17 bases left in between. The CDR3 length is 16 residues. CDR3 in DNA: TGTGCCAGCAGCGTAGGTATAGGCGGAGGGCGGACTGAAGCTTTCTTT. It specifies CASSVGIGGGRTEAFF. Based on the CDR3 plus reference TRBV9 and TRBJ1-1, the full variable domain is DSGVTQTPKHLITATGQRVTLRCSPRSGDLSVYWYQQSLDQGLQFLIQYYNGEERAKGNILERFSAQQFPDLHSELNLSSLELGDSALYFCASSVGIGGGRTEAFFGQGTRLTVV.

This chain connects TRBV2 to TRBJ1-2; TRBD1 might be the D (5 bases). Trimming shortened V by 5 bases and J by 5 bases, and 12 bases separated the two germline ends. Per germline, CDR1 SNHLY and CDR2 FYNNEI. The CDR3 runs to 13 residues. The CDR3 region has the DNA TGTGCCAGCAGTCCGGGGGGTTCTTATGGCTACACCTTC. This translates into CASSPGGSYGYTF.

This clone was found once. The rearrangement links TRBV5-1 to TRBJ2-7, with 7 bases that match TRBD1. CDR1 and CDR2 (germline): SGHRS, YFSETQ. Germline trimming cut 4 bases from V and 0 bases from J; bases unmatched to any gene: 4. The CDR3 extends over 14 amino acids. Written as DNA, the CDR3 is TGCGCCAGCAGCAAAGGACAGGACTCCTACGAGCAGTACTTC. Residues: CASSKGQDSYEQYF. Full variable domain (remainder filled in from reference TRBV5-1 and TRBJ2-7): KAGVTQTPRYLIKTRGQQVTLSCSPISGHRSVSWYQQTPGQGLQFLFEYFSETQRNKGNFPGRFSGRQFSNSRSEMNVSTLELGDSALYLCASSKGQDSYEQYFGPGTRLTVT.

V and J are TRBV27 and TRBJ1-1; 8 nucleotides match TRBD1. Trimming took 7 bases from V and 4 from J; bases not matched to a gene: 5. Germline values: CDR1 MNHEY, CDR2 SMNVEV (reference sequence). CDR3 length equals 13 residues. As DNA, the CDR3 is TGTGCCAGCAAGGCAGGGGGCGGCACTGAAGCTTTCTTT. As protein: CASKAGGGTEAFF.